This TCR beta chain is drawn from a study of blood T cells in healthy people across ages. Germline V gene data show CDR1 as KGHDR and CDR2 as SFDVKD. V lost 4 bases, J lost 0 bases, and 15 bases lay in between. The CDR3 is made up of 17 amino acids. The authors ran a second PCR of about 7 to 12 cycles using a sample-barcoded 5' primer and a J-beta primer mix. TCRdb ran MiXCR on the 5' RACE reads and lists one entry per CDR3 protein. The repertoire has under 2,000,000 distinct CDR3 sequences, just under 50% of them found once; the top ten carry 2.1%. This clonotype was seen more than once but under ten times.

The sequence was obtained from a woman aged 40 to 50 in good health. The rearrangement uses TRBV24-1 and TRBJ2-1; D gene unclear. The sequenced material came from blood. The CDR3 nucleotides read TGTGCCACCAGTGACCCCGAATCGGGTAGCTCCTACAATGAGCAGTTCTTC. It encodes CATSDPESGSSYNEQFF.